This T cell receptor (beta chain) was profiled in a study of control samples from healthy donors and cancer patients. Germline CDR1 is SEHNR and CDR2 is FQNEAQ (reference sequence). J gave up 7 bases and V 2 bases, and 11 bases lay outside the gene matches. The CDR3 contains 17 residues. The repertoire was sequenced with immunoSEQ multiplex PCR; TCRdb's copy has only in-frame clones and lacks some. The sample lists fewer than 120,000 clones, roughly 90% occurring once. The V gene is TRBV7-9, the J gene TRBJ1-6; TRBD1 aligns across 7 bases. The clonotype comes from a woman in her sixties or seventies with lung cancer. The sample comprised PBMCs. The CDR3 protein is CASSLIQGTASNSPLHF. In DNA, the CDR3 is TGTGCCAGCAGCTTAATCCAAGGGACAGCATCCAATTCACCCCTCCACTTT.